Following are 11 T cell receptor beta chains from one sample sequenced in a study of CD8 T cells in Susac syndrome. Random hexamers were used to reverse transcribe the RNA input (roughly 0.5 to 1 ug). TCRdb re-derived calls from the immunoSEQ multiplex PCR reads in MiXCR, one entry per CDR3 protein. The sample records 160,000 or so distinct CDR3 sequences, about 92% being singletons. Sequencing was performed on CD4+ T cells from PBMCs. The receptors stem from a human donor in good health.

The chain links TRBV23-1 to TRBJ2-5; the D gene is possibly TRBD2 (6 bases). TRBV23-1 is sorted into the ORF group, with uncertain function. Trimming removed 6 bases from V and 3 bases from J, with 17 bases in between. This CDR3 is built from 15 residues. The CDR3 nucleotides are TGCGCCAGCAGCCCCATAGCGGCAAATGAAGAGACCCAGTACTTC. It specifies CASSPIAANEETQYF.

The chain combines TRBV2 with TRBJ2-5; 7 bases agree with TRBD2. The CDR3 runs 13 residues. V trimming: 6 bases; J trimming: 6 bases; junction bases outside the gene matches: 7. Germline V CDR1 and CDR2: SNHLY, FYNNEI. CDR3 protein: CASRHGEGKTQYF. The DNA of the CDR3 is TGTGCCAGCAGACATGGGGAGGGGAAGACCCAGTACTTC.

As DNA, the CDR3 is TGCAGCGTTGGGGAGGGGACCTACGAGCAGTACTTC. It is translated as CSVGEGTYEQYF. The chain has TRBV29-1 and TRBJ2-7; 7 bases are a match to TRBD2. This CDR3 region has 12 residues. V shed 4 bases and J 2 bases; nucleotides not matched to a gene: 2. Germline V CDR1 and CDR2: SQVTM, ANQGSEA.

This chain connects TRBV7-9 to TRBJ1-2, with TRBD1 matching 9 bases. V trimming: 3 bases; J trimming: 6 bases; junction bases outside the gene matches: 8. Looked up from germline, CDR1 is SEHNR and CDR2 is FQNEAQ (reference sequence). The CDR3 has 15 amino acids. The CDR3 DNA is TGTGCCAGCAGCTTTGGACAGGGGATAATGGATGGCTACACCTTC. Translated: CASSFGQGIMDGYTF.

The V gene is TRBV9, the J gene TRBJ2-3; 9 positions agree with TRBD1. Germline-derived CDR1 and CDR2 are SGDLS and YYNGEE. This CDR3 contains 14 residues. V trimming: 4 bases; J trimming: 6 bases; junction bases outside the gene matches: 6. The CDR3 DNA reads TGTGCCAGCAGCACCGGGACAGGGAAGGATACGCAGTATTTT. As protein: CASSTGTGKDTQYF.

The genes are TRBV29-1 and TRBJ2-3; D is perhaps TRBD1 (5 bases). V lost 3 bases and J 9 bases, leaving 10 bases between the germline ends. The CDR3 runs 11 residues. Germline V gene lookup returns CDR1 SQVTM and CDR2 ANQGSEA. CDR3 amino acids: CSVDRGTTQYF. DNA for the CDR3: TGCAGCGTTGATAGGGGAACGACGCAGTATTTT.

The chain is built from TRBV5-1 and TRBJ2-1; 7 nucleotides match TRBD1. The CDR3 is 17 amino acids. From germline, CDR1 is SGHRS and CDR2 YFSETQ. Trimming took 2 bases from V and 1 from J; bases not matched to a gene: 9. CDR3: CASSFPGAGGSYNEQFF. In DNA, the CDR3 is TGCGCCAGCAGCTTCCCCGGGGCAGGGGGATCCTACAATGAGCAGTTCTTC.

This clonotype was detected once. The chain has TRBV29-1 and TRBJ2-7; 8 bases map to TRBD1. Germline CDR1 is SQVTM and CDR2 is ANQGSEA. Trimming cost V 8 bases and J 4 bases; bases outside gene matches: 10. The CDR3 is 13 amino acids. The CDR3 nucleotides are TGCAGCATACGACAGGGGCTTGTTTACGAGCAGTACTTC. It specifies CSIRQGLVYEQYF.

The chain joins TRBV18 to TRBJ1-1; D is unclear. The CDR3 extends over 14 amino acids. The V and J ends lost 6 bases and 1 base respectively, with 12 bases between them. Germline V gene lookup returns CDR1 KGHSH and CDR2 LQKENI. Here the CDR3 reads CASSPTTQNTEAFF. CDR3 sequence (DNA): TGTGCCAGCTCCCCAACAACCCAGAACACTGAAGCTTTCTTT.

V is TRBV7-2 and J is TRBJ1-1, with 10 bases identical to TRBD1. The V and J ends lost 3 bases and 11 bases, in that order; junction bases with no gene match: 12. The germline CDR1 and CDR2 sequences are SGHTA and FQGNSA. The CDR3 totals 15 residues. The CDR3 nucleotides are TGTGCCAGCAGCTTTAGGGGACAGGGGCACCCGGGGGCTTTCTTT. It is translated as CASSFRGQGHPGAFF.

V is TRBV7-9 and J is TRBJ2-3; 7 bases fit TRBD2. The germline gives CDR1 SEHNR, CDR2 FQNEAQ (reference sequence). CDR3 length: 15 amino acids. Trimming cost V 2 bases and J 1 base; bases outside gene matches: 3. Written as DNA, the CDR3 is TGTGCCAGCAGCTTACCCCGGGGGGGCACAGATACGCAGTATTTT. It translates to CASSLPRGGTDTQYF.